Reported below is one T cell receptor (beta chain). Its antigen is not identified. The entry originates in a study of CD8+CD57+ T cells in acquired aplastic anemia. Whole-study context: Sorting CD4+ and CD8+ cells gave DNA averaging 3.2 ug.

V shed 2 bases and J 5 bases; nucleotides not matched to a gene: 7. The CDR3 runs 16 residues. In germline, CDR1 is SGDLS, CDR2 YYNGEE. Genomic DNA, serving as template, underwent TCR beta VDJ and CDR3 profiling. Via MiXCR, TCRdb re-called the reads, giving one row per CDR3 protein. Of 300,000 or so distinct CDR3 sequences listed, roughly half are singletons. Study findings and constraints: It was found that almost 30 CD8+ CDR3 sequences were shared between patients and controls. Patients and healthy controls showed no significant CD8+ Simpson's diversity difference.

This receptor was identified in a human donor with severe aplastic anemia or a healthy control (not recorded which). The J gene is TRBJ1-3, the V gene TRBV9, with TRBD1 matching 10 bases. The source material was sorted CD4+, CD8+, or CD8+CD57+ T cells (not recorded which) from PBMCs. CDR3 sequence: CASSVLDRGLRNTIYF. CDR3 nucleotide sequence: TGTGCCAGCAGCGTCCTCGACAGGGGGCTTAGAAACACCATATATTTT. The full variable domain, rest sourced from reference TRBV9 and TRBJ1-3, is DSGVTQTPKHLITATGQRVTLRCSPRSGDLSVYWYQQSLDQGLQFLIQYYNGEERAKGNILERFSAQQFPDLHSELNLSSLELGDSALYFCASSVLDRGLRNTIYFGEGSWLTVV.